This entry is about one TCR beta chain. The PCR employed 60 Vbeta primers together with 13 Jbeta primers. Sequencing used immunoSEQ multiplex PCR; TCRdb keeps in-frame clones, though not all of them. The table lists approximately 88,000 clones, 50% to 80% of them singletons. This record comes from a study of cytomegalovirus exposure and HLA in healthy donors. The source is a man aged 60-69 years in good health and CMV-seronegative. The sequencing input was PBMCs.

CDR3 protein: CASRGGGQGYTF. The CDR3 nucleotides are TGTGCCAGCAGGGGAGGGGGTCAAGGCTACACCTTC. The chain joins TRBV28 to TRBJ1-2, with D possibly being TRBD1 (6 bases). From germline, CDR1 is MDHEN and CDR2 SYDVKM. V was shortened by 6 bases and J by 8 bases, with 13 bases between the two germline ends. The CDR3 covers 12 residues.